This passage covers 7 T cell receptor beta chains from one sample sequenced in a study of OX40 agonist ivuxolimab in advanced cancers. Produced via immunoSEQ multiplex PCR; TCRdb's table is partial and in-frame only. The data show tens of thousands of clones, over 65% seen once. Sequenced material: CD4+ or CD8+ T cells sorted from blood, taken in a trial of the OX40 agonist ivuxolimab. These receptors all stem from an adult with an advanced solid tumor such as melanoma, head and neck, liver or kidney cancer.

The rearrangement joins TRBV15 to TRBJ1-5; D perhaps matches TRBD1 (5 bases). CDR1 is LNHNV, CDR2 YYDKDF, per germline (reference sequence). Deletions cut 0 bases from V and 6 bases from J, with 9 bases between. The CDR3 covers 14 residues. CDR3 nucleotide sequence: TGTGCCACCAGCAGAGATCAGGGTAGTCAGCCCCAGCATTTT. It specifies CATSRDQGSQPQHF.

The rearrangement links TRBV10-3 to TRBJ2-6; D not certain. Trimming took off 6 bases at V and 4 bases at J, with 13 bases between the two ends. The CDR3 consists of 15 residues. Germline V gene data show CDR1 as ENHRY and CDR2 as SYGVKD. The CDR3 DNA reads as TGTGCCATCAGCGGTGGTATTTCCGGGGCCAACGTCCTGACTTTC. It translates to CAISGGISGANVLTF.

This rearrangement joins TRBV5-1 to TRBJ2-1; 7 positions match TRBD1. The germline V gene has CDR1 SGHRS and CDR2 YFSETQ. V trimming: 4 bases; J trimming: 1 base; junction bases outside the gene matches: 8. The CDR3 covers 16 residues. The CDR3 sequence is CASSVIQGSSYNEQFF. The CDR3 nucleotides are TGCGCCAGCAGCGTAATACAGGGGTCGTCCTACAATGAGCAGTTCTTC.

The chain uses TRBV5-4 and TRBJ1-2; TRBD1 matches at 7 bases. Germline CDR1 SGHNT, CDR2 YYREEE (reference sequence). The ends lost 0 bases at V and 2 bases at J; junction bases unmatched: 4. The CDR3 contains 15 residues. CDR3 region: CASSLGTGRNYGYTF. CDR3 bases: TGTGCCAGCAGCTTGGGGACAGGCCGGAACTATGGCTACACCTTC.

The chain has TRBV28 and TRBJ1-1; 8 positions match TRBD1. The junction had 14 bases not matched to a gene; V was cut back by 4 bases and J by 4 bases. The germline CDR1 and CDR2 sequences are MDHEN and SYDVKM. This CDR3 comprises 17 residues. The CDR3: CASSSLLTGQGGTEAFF. The CDR3 region has the DNA TGTGCCAGCAGTTCCCTTTTAACTGGACAGGGTGGCACTGAAGCTTTCTTT.

This clone was seen only once. The chain couples TRBV19 to TRBJ1-5; 9 positions agree with TRBD1. V was pared by 6 bases and J by 3 bases, with 6 bases of the junction left unmatched. CDR1 and CDR2 (germline): LNHDA, SQIVND (reference sequence). The CDR3 contains 15 residues. The CDR3 DNA reads as TGTGCCAGTAGCCCCCGGACAGGGGTCAATCAGCCCCAGCATTTT. Its translation is CASSPRTGVNQPQHF.

A note on this clone: Additional DNA sequences in this sample encode the identical CDR3. The gene calls are TRBV7-9 and TRBJ2-7, with D perhaps matching TRBD1 (5 bases). Trimming cost V 4 bases and J 8 bases, with 18 bases left between them. CDR3 length equals 14 residues. CDR1 is SEHNR, CDR2 FQNEAQ, per germline (reference sequence). DNA of the CDR3: TGTGCCAGCAGCTCGCGTCGGACAAGCTCTAAGCAGTACTTC. It specifies CASSSRRTSSKQYF.